These 10 T cell receptor beta chains were all obtained from the same sample, sequenced in a study of tissue T cells after allogeneic stem cell transplantation. TCRdb's table, derived via immunoSEQ multiplex PCR, lists solely in-frame clones and lacks some. The sample includes around 3,600 clones, about 74% of them seen just once. This research-autopsy study prospectively enrolled adult allogeneic hematopoietic cell transplant recipients with steroid-refractory graft-versus-host disease. The sequencing here drew on left colon tissue, taken at autopsy. Receptors originate from a male patient at least 60 years old with steroid-refractory graft-versus-host disease after an allogeneic stem cell transplant. Some T cells may arise from the graft donor.

This clone appeared a single time. This rearrangement joins TRBV3-1 (or the pseudogene TRBV3-2) to TRBJ1-6, with TRBD1 matching 8 bases. The CDR3 is 16 amino acids. The germline gives CDR1 LGHDT, CDR2 YNNKEL (reference sequence). With V trimmed by 1 base and J by 6 bases, 5 bases remained unmatched. Here the CDR3 reads CASSQVAGGGNSPLHF. The CDR3 nucleotides read TGTGCCAGCAGCCAAGTGGCAGGGGGCGGTAATTCACCCCTCCACTTT.

The V and J genes are TRBV7-2 and TRBJ2-2, with 8 bases fitting TRBD1. The CDR3 runs to 16 residues. V lost 3 bases, J lost 1 base, and 4 bases stayed unmatched. Germline V gives CDR1 SGHTA, CDR2 FQGNSA. This CDR3 is CASSLAGGGNTGELFF. In DNA, the CDR3 is TGTGCCAGCAGCTTGGCAGGGGGCGGGAACACCGGGGAGCTGTTTTTT.

V is TRBV28 and J is TRBJ1-4; D is unclear. Trimming cost V 3 bases and J 1 base, with 9 bases left between them. The CDR3 runs to 15 residues. In germline, CDR1 is MDHEN, CDR2 SYDVKM. DNA of the CDR3: TGTGCCAGCAGTTTGATAACTCTAACTAATGAAAAACTGTTTTTT. Protein sequence: CASSLITLTNEKLFF.

The chain employs TRBV2 and TRBJ2-7; 8 positions agree with TRBD1. The CDR3 loop spans 13 amino acids. Per germline, CDR1 SNHLY and CDR2 FYNNEI. The V and J ends lost 1 base and 7 bases, in that order; junction bases with no gene match: 3. CDR3 sequence: CASSEDRGVEQYF. CDR3 coding DNA: TGTGCCAGCAGTGAAGACAGGGGGGTTGAGCAGTACTTC.

The chain has TRBV9 and TRBJ1-6, with D unclear. Trimming removed 3 bases from V and 0 bases from J, with 7 bases in between. CDR1 SGDLS and CDR2 YYNGEE come from the germline V gene. The CDR3 is 15 residues long. Written as DNA, the CDR3 is TGTGCCAGCAGCGCCGGGAGCTCCTATAATTCACCCCTCCACTTT. Its translation is CASSAGSSYNSPLHF.

The rearrangement uses TRBV24-1 and TRBJ2-1, with a weak D call TRBD2 (5 bases). V was shortened by 4 bases and J by 8 bases, with 17 bases between the two germline ends. The germline gives CDR1 KGHDR, CDR2 SFDVKD. This CDR3 has 15 amino acids. As DNA, the CDR3 is TGTGCCACCAGTGACGCTAGCCGAGAGTTCTATGAGCAGTTCTTC. Translated, it gives CATSDASREFYEQFF.

The CDR3 DNA sequence: TGTGCCAGCTCACCGGGCAGGGGTGGTAATGAAAAACTGTTTTTT. It translates to CASSPGRGGNEKLFF. This sequence joins TRBV18 and TRBJ1-4, with D possibly TRBD1 on 6 matching bases. Per germline, CDR1 KGHSH and CDR2 LQKENI. This CDR3 contains 15 residues. Trimming stripped 3 bases from V and 4 bases from J, with 12 bases between.

The rearrangement links TRBV19 to TRBJ1-5; D gene uncertain. There are 16 residues in the CDR3. V gave up 3 bases and J gave up 5 bases, with 17 bases separating them. Germline lookup yields CDR1 LNHDA and CDR2 SQIVND (reference sequence). CDR3 residues: CASSIGANPNYQPQHF. The CDR3 DNA reads as TGTGCCAGTAGTATTGGAGCAAACCCTAATTATCAGCCCCAGCATTTT. Complete variable domain (other parts from reference TRBV19 and TRBJ1-5): DGGITQSPKYLFRKEGQNVTLSCEQNLNHDAMYWYRQDPGQGLRLIYYSQIVNDFQKGDIAEGYSVSREKKESFPLTVTSAQKNPTAFYLCASSIGANPNYQPQHFGDGTRLSIL.

This clone was counted between two and nine times. The chain is built from TRBV20-1 and TRBJ1-1; D possibly corresponds to TRBD1 (5 bases). V lost 3 bases and J lost 4, with 12 bases in between. This CDR3 comprises 13 residues. CDR1 DFQATT and CDR2 SNEGSKA come from the germline V gene (reference sequence). The CDR3 sequence: CSASPPGGTEAFF. The CDR3 coding sequence is TGCAGTGCTAGTCCCCCCGGGGGCACTGAAGCTTTCTTT.

The chain links TRBV19 to TRBJ1-5; D unclear. The CDR3 has 17 amino acids. Trimming removed 0 bases from V and 1 base from J, with 13 bases in between. CDR1 is LNHDA, CDR2 SQIVND, per germline (reference sequence). CDR3 nucleotide sequence: TGTGCCAGTAGTATAGATGTGAGACAACTGAGCAATCAGCCCCAGCATTTT. Its translation is CASSIDVRQLSNQPQHF. Based on the CDR3 plus reference TRBV19 and TRBJ1-5, the full variable domain is DGGITQSPKYLFRKEGQNVTLSCEQNLNHDAMYWYRQDPGQGLRLIYYSQIVNDFQKGDIAEGYSVSREKKESFPLTVTSAQKNPTAFYLCASSIDVRQLSNQPQHFGDGTRLSIL.